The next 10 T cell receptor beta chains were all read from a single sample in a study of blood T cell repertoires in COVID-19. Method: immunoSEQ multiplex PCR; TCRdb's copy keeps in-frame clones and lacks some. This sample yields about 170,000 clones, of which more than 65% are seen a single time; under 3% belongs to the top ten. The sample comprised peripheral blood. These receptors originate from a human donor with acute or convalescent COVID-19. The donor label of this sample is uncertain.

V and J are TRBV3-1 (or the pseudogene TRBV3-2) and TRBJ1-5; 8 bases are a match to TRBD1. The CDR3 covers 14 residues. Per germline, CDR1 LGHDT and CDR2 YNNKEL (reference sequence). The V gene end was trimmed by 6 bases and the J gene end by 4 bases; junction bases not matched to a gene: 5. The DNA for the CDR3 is TGTGCCAGCAGTTGGACAGGGAGTAATCAGCCCCAGCATTTT. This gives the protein CASSWTGSNQPQHF.

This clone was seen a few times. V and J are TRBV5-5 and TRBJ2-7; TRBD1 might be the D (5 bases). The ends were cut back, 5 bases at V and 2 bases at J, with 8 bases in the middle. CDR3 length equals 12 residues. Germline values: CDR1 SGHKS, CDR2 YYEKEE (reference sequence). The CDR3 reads CASRGRPYEQYF. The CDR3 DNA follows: TGTGCCAGCAGGGGGCGGCCCTACGAGCAGTACTTC.

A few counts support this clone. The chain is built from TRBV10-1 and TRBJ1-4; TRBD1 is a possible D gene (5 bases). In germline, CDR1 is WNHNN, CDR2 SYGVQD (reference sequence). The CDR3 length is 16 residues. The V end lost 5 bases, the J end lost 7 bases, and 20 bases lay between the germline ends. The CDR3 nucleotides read TGCGCCAGCAGTTGGGGGGAGAGGGAAATTATTGAAAAACTGTTTTTT. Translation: CASSWGEREIIEKLFF.

The CDR3 bases are TGTGCCAGCAGTCGAGACTCCTTTGAGCAGTTCTTC. It codes for CASSRDSFEQFF. The chain is built from TRBV6-5 and TRBJ2-1, with no clear D. Trimming removed 5 bases at V and 9 bases at J, with 11 bases between. CDR3 size: 12 residues. Germline CDR1 reads MNHEY; CDR2 reads SVGAGI.

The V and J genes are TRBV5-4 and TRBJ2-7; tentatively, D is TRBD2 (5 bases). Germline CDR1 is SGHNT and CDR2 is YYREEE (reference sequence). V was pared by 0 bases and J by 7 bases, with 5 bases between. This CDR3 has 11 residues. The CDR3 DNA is TGTGCCAGCAGCTTGGCGGGGGAGCAGTACTTC. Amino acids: CASSLAGEQYF. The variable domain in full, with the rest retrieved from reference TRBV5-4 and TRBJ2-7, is ETGVTQSPTHLIKTRGQQVTLRCSSQSGHNTVSWYQQALGQGPQFIFQYYREEENGRGNFPPRFSGLQFPNYSSELNVNALELDDSALYLCASSLAGEQYFGPGTRLTVT.

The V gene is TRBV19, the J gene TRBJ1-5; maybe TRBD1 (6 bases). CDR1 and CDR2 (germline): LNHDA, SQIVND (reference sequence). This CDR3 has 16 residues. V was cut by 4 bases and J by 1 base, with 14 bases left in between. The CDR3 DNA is TGTGCCAGTAGTACCGAACAGGGATTGAGCAATCAGCCCCAGCATTTT. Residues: CASSTEQGLSNQPQHF.

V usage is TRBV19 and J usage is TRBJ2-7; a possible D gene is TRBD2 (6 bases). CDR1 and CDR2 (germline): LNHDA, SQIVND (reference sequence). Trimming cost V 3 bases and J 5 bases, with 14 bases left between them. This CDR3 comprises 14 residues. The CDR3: CASSMGLEGNEQYF. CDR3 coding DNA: TGTGCCAGTAGTATGGGCCTGGAGGGGAACGAGCAGTACTTC.

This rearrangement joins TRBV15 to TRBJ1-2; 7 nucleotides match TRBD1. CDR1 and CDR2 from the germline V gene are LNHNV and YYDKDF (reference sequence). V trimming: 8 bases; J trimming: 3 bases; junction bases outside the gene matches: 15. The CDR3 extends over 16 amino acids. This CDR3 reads CATGGTEPPSYYGYTF. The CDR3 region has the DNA TGTGCCACCGGAGGGACAGAACCACCCTCCTACTATGGCTACACCTTC.

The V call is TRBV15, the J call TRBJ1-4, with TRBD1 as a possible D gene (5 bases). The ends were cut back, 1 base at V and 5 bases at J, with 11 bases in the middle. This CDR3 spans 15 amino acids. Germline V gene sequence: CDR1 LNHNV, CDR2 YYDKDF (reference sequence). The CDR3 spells CATSRGQGENEKLFF. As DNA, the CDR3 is TGTGCCACCAGCAGAGGCCAAGGGGAAAATGAAAAACTGTTTTTT. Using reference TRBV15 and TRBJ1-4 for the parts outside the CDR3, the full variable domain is DAMVIQNPRYQVTQFGKPVTLSCSQTLNHNVMYWYQQKSSQAPKLLFHYYDKDFNNEADTPDNFQSRRPNTSFCFLDIRSPGLGDTAMYLCATSRGQGENEKLFFGSGTQLSVL.

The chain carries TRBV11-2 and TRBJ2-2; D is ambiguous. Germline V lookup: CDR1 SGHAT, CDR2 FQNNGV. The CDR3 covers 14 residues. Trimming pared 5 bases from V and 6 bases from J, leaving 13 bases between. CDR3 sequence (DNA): TGTGCCAGCAGCCCCCAGCGTAATGCCGGGGAGCTGTTTTTT. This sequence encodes CASSPQRNAGELFF.